This entry is about one T cell receptor beta chain. Antigen unknown. PCR amplification relied on 60 Vbeta primers (plus 13 Jbeta primers). TCRdb keeps only in-frame clones here, not all; method: immunoSEQ multiplex PCR. The sample comprises roughly 180,000 clones, 75% of which are singletons, and around 2.5% rests with the top ten. The data originate from a study of cytomegalovirus exposure and HLA in healthy donors. Whole-study findings and limits: Donor immune exposure was known only as CMV serostatus. Most observed TCR sequences were rare, whereas some public TCRs were detected in many donors. Among TCR beta chains, those listed as cytomegalovirus-associated numbered fewer than 200. Within an earlier analysis, most TCR beta V segments proved productive either about 90% or about 30% of the time.

CDR1 and CDR2 (germline): LNHNV, YYDKDF (reference sequence). CDR3 size: 16 residues. The V segment lost 5 bases and the J segment 7 bases; nucleotides outside the gene matches: 15. J is TRBJ2-7 and V is TRBV15; 9 nucleotides align to TRBD2. Sequencing was done on a sample of PBMCs. The receptor comes from a female donor in good health and CMV-seronegative. The DNA for the CDR3 is TGTGCCACCAGCTCCTCAAAAGCGGGGGGCGAGGGGGAGCAGTACTTC. This sequence encodes CATSSSKAGGEGEQYF. The variable domain in full, with the rest retrieved from reference TRBV15 and TRBJ2-7, is DAMVIQNPRYQVTQFGKPVTLSCSQTLNHNVMYWYQQKSSQAPKLLFHYYDKDFNNEADTPDNFQSRRPNTSFCFLDIRSPGLGDTAMYLCATSSSKAGGEGEQYFGPGTRLTVT.